Each of the 10 T cell receptor beta chains below was sequenced from the same sample in a study of blood T cell repertoires in COVID-19. The table came from immunoSEQ multiplex PCR; TCRdb's copy has only in-frame clones and leaves some out. The table includes about 120,000 clones, approximately 83% detected once. Sequencing was done on a sample of peripheral blood. Every receptor here comes from an elderly man with acute or convalescent COVID-19.

The chain recombines TRBV28 with TRBJ1-5; D unresolved. This CDR3 is built from 15 residues. The germline gives CDR1 MDHEN, CDR2 SYDVKM. V was trimmed by 6 bases and J by 10 bases, leaving 22 bases between them. Here the CDR3 DNA reads TGTGCCAGCAGCTCCCCCCGCACCGTAGTCATCCCCCAGCATTTT. It is translated as CASSSPRTVVIPQHF. The full variable domain, its missing parts supplied by reference TRBV28 and TRBJ1-5, is DVKVTQSSRYLVKRTGEKVFLECVQDMDHENMFWYRQDPGLGLRLIYFSYDVKMKEKGDIPEGYSVSREKKERFSLILESASTNQTSMYLCASSSPRTVVIPQHFGDGTRLSIL.

This chain links TRBV6-5 with TRBJ1-5; no clear D gene. V shed 5 bases and J shed 4 bases, with 15 bases lying between them. Germline V gene sequence: CDR1 MNHEY, CDR2 SVGAGI. The CDR3 consists of 15 residues. The CDR3 sequence is CASSLSGSFNQPQHF. CDR3 in DNA: TGTGCCAGCAGTCTCTCCGGGTCCTTTAATCAGCCCCAGCATTTT.

V and J are TRBV7-8 and TRBJ1-1; no clear D gene. The germline V and J ends were trimmed by 5 bases and 1 base, with 8 bases remaining between them. The germline V gene has CDR1 SGHVS and CDR2 FQNEAQ. This CDR3 region has 13 residues. CDR3 DNA sequence: TGTGCCAGCAGCCTAACAGAGAACACTGAAGCTTTCTTT. It yields the protein CASSLTENTEAFF.

The chain combines TRBV6-2 or TRBV6-3 with TRBJ2-3; 9 bases map to TRBD2. Germline trimming cut 4 bases from V and 14 bases from J; bases unmatched to any gene: 7. The CDR3 totals 12 residues. Germline V gene sequence: CDR1 MNHEY, CDR2 SVGEGT. The CDR3 spells CASSLAGVVAYF. CDR3 DNA: TGTGCCAGCAGTTTAGCGGGGGTGGTTGCGTATTTT.

This chain connects TRBV6-5 to TRBJ1-1; D unclear. Germline CDR1 is MNHEY and CDR2 is SVGAGI. The V end lost 2 bases, the J end lost 0 bases, and 4 bases lay between the germline ends. The CDR3 covers 13 residues. The CDR3 loop reads CASSYVVNTEAFF. In nucleotides, the CDR3 is TGTGCCAGCAGTTACGTAGTGAACACTGAAGCTTTCTTT.

The chain uses TRBV7-2 and TRBJ1-2; 7 bases line up with TRBD1. The junction had 4 bases not matched to a gene; V was cut back by 1 base and J by 8 bases. The CDR3 is 13 amino acids. Per the germline V gene, CDR1 is SGHTA and CDR2 is FQGNSA. The CDR3 nucleotides are TGTGCCAGCAGCTTAGGGACAGGACTAGGCTACACCTTC. This translates into CASSLGTGLGYTF. Full variable domain (missing parts from reference TRBV7-2 and TRBJ1-2): GAGVSQSPSNKVTEKGKDVELRCDPISGHTALYWYRQSLGQGLEFLIYFQGNSAPDKSGLPSDRFSAERTGGSVSTLTIQRTQQEDSAVYLCASSLGTGLGYTFGSGTRLTVV.

The chain combines TRBV18 with TRBJ1-3; 10 nucleotides align to TRBD1. CDR3 size: 15 residues. The trim removed 3 bases at V and 3 bases at J, leaving 2 bases unmatched. Germline lookup yields CDR1 KGHSH and CDR2 LQKENI. The CDR3 DNA reads as TGTGCCAGCTCACCGACAGGGGGCGGTGGAAACACCATATATTTT. It yields the protein CASSPTGGGGNTIYF.

The gene calls are TRBV24-1 and TRBJ2-7; no clear D. This CDR3 spans 14 amino acids. CDR1 is KGHDR and CDR2 is SFDVKD in the germline V gene. Trimming stripped 4 bases from V and 3 bases from J, with 12 bases between. The CDR3 spells CATSDGGLVYEQYF. The CDR3 bases are TGTGCCACCAGTGACGGCGGTCTGGTCTACGAGCAGTACTTC.

The chain carries TRBV3-1 (or the pseudogene TRBV3-2) and TRBJ2-1; TRBD2 might be the D (6 bases). The V and J ends lost 3 bases and 5 bases respectively, with 8 bases between them. The CDR3 has 13 amino acids. Germline V gene sequence: CDR1 LGHDT, CDR2 YNNKEL (reference sequence). The CDR3 DNA reads as TGTGCCAGCAGCCAGACTAGTAACAATGAGCAGTTCTTC. Translation gives CASSQTSNNEQFF.

The chain combines TRBV30 with TRBJ2-7; D ambiguous. The ends were cut back, 1 base at V and 2 bases at J, with 6 bases in the middle. The CDR3 consists of 12 residues. Germline V lookup: CDR1 GTSNPN, CDR2 SVGIG (reference sequence). DNA of the CDR3: TGTGCCTGGAGTGCTGCGACCTACGAGCAGTACTTC. Translating it yields CAWSAATYEQYF.